The present T cell receptor (beta chain) was sequenced within a study of blood T cell repertoires in COVID-19. Across the whole study: T cells, B-cell-depleted T cells, or PBMCs provided the cDNA or gDNA that served as material.

In the authors' methods: By means of reference gene primer amplification, nucleated cell counts were estimated. Profiling relied on immunoSEQ multiplex PCR, and the TCRdb table lists in-frame clones only, not all of them. Clonal size and the V and J genes are those of that table, whereas D and trimming came from the DNA. The profile shows just over 300,000 clones, over 85% of them singletons. The CDR3 runs 15 residues. The V end was cut by 5 bases, the J end by 2 bases, with 15 bases between. Germline V gene sequence: CDR1 SGHAT, CDR2 FQNNGV. This clonotype was sampled from a woman aged 30 to 39 with COVID-19, enrolled during active disease. V usage is TRBV11-2 and J usage is TRBJ1-1, with D unresolved. Material for sequencing was peripheral blood. The CDR3 is CASSPTLAANTEAFF. CDR3 nucleotide sequence: TGTGCCAGCAGCCCCACACTGGCGGCTAACACTGAAGCTTTCTTT.